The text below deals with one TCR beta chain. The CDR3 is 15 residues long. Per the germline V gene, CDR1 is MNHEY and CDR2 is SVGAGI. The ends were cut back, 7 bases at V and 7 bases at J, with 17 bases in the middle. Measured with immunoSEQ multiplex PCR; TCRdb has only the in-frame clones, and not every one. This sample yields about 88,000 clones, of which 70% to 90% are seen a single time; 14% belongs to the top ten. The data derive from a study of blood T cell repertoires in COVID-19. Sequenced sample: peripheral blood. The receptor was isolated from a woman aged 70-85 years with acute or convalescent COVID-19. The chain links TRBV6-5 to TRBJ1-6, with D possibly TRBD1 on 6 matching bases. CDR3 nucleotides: TGTGCCAGCATTCTGACAGGCGGAGCCAATTCACCCCTCCACTTT. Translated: CASILTGGANSPLHF.